Listed below are T cell receptor beta chains from one sample, sequenced in a study of shared clonotypes between healthy human individuals. Clones were sequenced by immunoSEQ multiplex PCR, and TCRdb holds only the in-frame ones, with some missing. The table records fewer than 3 million clones, around 90% of them present only once. Sample: naive CD4+ T cells from PBMCs. These receptors were taken from a man aged 18 to 29 in good health. Some clones in this sample may be carry-over from other donors' samples. Each CDR3 is given with its conserved first and last residue. The order of the fields is J gene, V gene, CDR3 length, D gene, clone size, CDR3 DNA, CDR3 protein. The D gene is left open where the match is weak. Some rows have no size entry. The others give once, few or many, or a class for an expanded clone.

>TRBJ2-2|TRBV14|16|TRBD2|NA
TGTGCCAGCAGCCAAGTGGGAGGGGCGAACACCGGGGAGCTGTTTTTT
CASSQVGGANTGELFF
>TRBJ1-3|TRBV7-8|15|NA|once
TGTGCCAGCAGCCCCCGGGGACCCTCTGGAAACACCATATATTTT
CASSPRGPSGNTIYF
>TRBJ1-1|TRBV29-1|13|TRBD1|few
TGCAGCGCCCTCCGGACAGGGGGCACTGAAGCTTTCTTT
CSALRTGGTEAFF
>TRBJ1-1|TRBV28|15|NA|NA
TGTGCCAGCAGCCCGTGGTGGGGGAAGAACACTGAAGCTTTCTTT
CASSPWWGKNTEAFF
>TRBJ1-2|TRBV7-2|14|TRBD1|NA
TGTGCCAGCAGCCCAGGGACAGCCTACTATGGCTACACCTTC
CASSPGTAYYGYTF
>TRBJ1-5|TRBV6-1|13|NA|NA
TGTGCCAGCTCGGTGGCTAGGGATCAGCCCCAGCATTTT
CASSVARDQPQHF
>TRBJ1-2|TRBV28|14|NA|NA
TGTGCCAGCAGCGTGACGGGGCAGAACTATGGCTACACCTTC
CASSVTGQNYGYTF
>TRBJ2-5|TRBV30|15|NA|once
TGTGCCTGGAGAGCGGGGGGACAGGGGCGAGAGACCCAGTACTTC
CAWRAGGQGRETQYF
>TRBJ2-2|TRBV9|15|NA|NA
TGTGCCAGCAGCGTAGCTTCAGGGAGTGCCGGGGAGCTGTTTTTT
CASSVASGSAGELFF
>TRBJ2-5|TRBV7-7|14|TRBD1|NA
TGTGCCAGCAGCCCGGGACAGGGCGGCGAGACCCAGTACTTC
CASSPGQGGETQYF
>TRBJ2-3|TRBV7-2|14|TRBD1|NA
TGTGCCAGCAGCCTGGACAGGGGGGCAGATACGCAGTATTTT
CASSLDRGADTQYF
>TRBJ2-7|TRBV30|15|TRBD1|NA
TGTGCCTGCTCGGGGACAGGGCCCTCCTCCTACGAGCAGTACTTC
CACSGTGPSSYEQYF
>TRBJ2-7|TRBV28|14|NA|NA
TGTGCCAGCAGTTTCGCGGGCGGGGACTACGAGCAGTACTTC
CASSFAGGDYEQYF
>TRBJ2-3|TRBV5-8|17|TRBD2|NA
TGTGCCAGCAGCTTGCTGGTAGCTAGCGGAATCACAGATACGCAGTATTTT
CASSLLVASGITDTQYF
>TRBJ1-6|TRBV11-2|14|NA|NA
TGTGCCAGCAGCTTAGATTCGGGGAGTTCACCCCTCCACTTT
CASSLDSGSSPLHF
>TRBJ2-3|TRBV4-2|16|NA|NA
TGTGCCAGCAGCCAAGCAGCCGGGGCTAGCACAGATACGCAGTATTTT
CASSQAAGASTDTQYF
>TRBJ2-7|TRBV6-5|14|TRBD2|NA
TGTGCCAGCAGTGGGACTAGCGGAACCTACGAGCAGTACTTC
CASSGTSGTYEQYF
>TRBJ2-3|TRBV19|14|NA|NA
TGTGCCAGTAGGTCCCGGGTGAGCACAGATACGCAGTATTTT
CASRSRVSTDTQYF
>TRBJ2-5|TRBV4-2|14|TRBD1|NA
TGTGCCAGCAGCCAACAGACAGGGGGAGAGACCCAGTACTTC
CASSQQTGGETQYF
>TRBJ2-7|TRBV28|17|TRBD2|NA
TGTGCCAGCAGTGGCCGGGGGGGTAGCGGAGGCACCTACGAGCAGTACTTC
CASSGRGGSGGTYEQYF
>TRBJ1-5|TRBV7-9|14|NA|NA
TGTGCCAGCGCCCCCCCCCAGGGTGGTCAGCCCCAGCATTTT
CASAPPQGGQPQHF
>TRBJ2-5|TRBV5-8|13|TRBD2|NA
TGTGCCAGTAGCGGGTCCCTCCAAGAGACCCAGTACTTC
CASSGSLQETQYF
>TRBJ2-4|TRBV28|14|NA|once
TGTGCCAGCAGGGCCGGGACGGAGAAAAACATTCAGTACTTC
CASRAGTEKNIQYF
>TRBJ2-7|TRBV7-6|15|NA|NA
TGTGCCAGCAGCTTAGGTGGGAGGCCCCTCTACGAGCAGTACTTC
CASSLGGRPLYEQYF
>TRBJ1-2|TRBV5-1|18|TRBD1|NA
TGCGCCAGCAGCCCGGACAGGGGACTAGACTCTTCTAACTATGGCTACACCTTC
CASSPDRGLDSSNYGYTF
>TRBJ2-2|TRBV7-3|14|NA|NA
TGTGCCAGCAGCCCGGACAGAGACACCGGGGAGCTGTTTTTT
CASSPDRDTGELFF
>TRBJ1-6|TRBV2|13|NA|NA
TGTGCCAGCATAAGAACAGGGTTGTCACCCCTCCACTTT
CASIRTGLSPLHF
>TRBJ1-4|TRBV7-3|20|TRBD1|NA
TGTGCCAGCAGACCCGGCCGGGACAGGGGATGGCTGCTGGCTAATGAAAAACTGTTTTTT
CASRPGRDRGWLLANEKLFF
>TRBJ2-6|TRBV4-2|15|NA|NA
TGTGCCAGCAGCCAACCAAACTCTGGGGCCAACGTCCTGACTTTC
CASSQPNSGANVLTF
>TRBJ1-5|TRBV28|15|NA|NA
TGTGCCAGCAGTTTATCGGCGGGGGGGGACCAGCCCCAGCATTTT
CASSLSAGGDQPQHF
>TRBJ2-5|TRBV29-1|12|NA|NA
TGCAGCGTTGTTTTCAGGGAGGAGACCCAGTACTTC
CSVVFREETQYF
>TRBJ2-1|TRBV5-1|15|TRBD2|NA
TGCGCCAGCAGCTTTCGGCTAGCGGGAGCCGCTGAGCAGTTCTTC
CASSFRLAGAAEQFF
>TRBJ2-1|TRBV7-9|15|TRBD2|NA
TGTGCCAGCAGCTACCGACTAGCGGCTTACAATGAGCAGTTCTTC
CASSYRLAAYNEQFF
>TRBJ1-2|TRBV29-1|11|NA|NA
TGCAGCGCTGGGGACGCCTGGGGCTACACCTTC
CSAGDAWGYTF
>TRBJ2-7|TRBV5-4|16|NA|NA
TGTGCCAGCAGCCCGAGGTTTTCCGGTGGGATCTACGAGCAGTACTTC
CASSPRFSGGIYEQYF
>TRBJ1-1|TRBV11-2|16|NA|NA
TGTGCCAGCAGCACATGGGGGCAGGGTCGGAACACTGAAGCTTTCTTT
CASSTWGQGRNTEAFF
>TRBJ1-1|TRBV11-2|14|NA|NA
TGTGCCAGCAGGACGGGGGGCCCGATCACTGAAGCTTTCTTT
CASRTGGPITEAFF
>TRBJ2-2|TRBV5-1|14|NA|NA
TGCGCCAGCAGAAGGGGCGATGGGATCGGGGAGCTGTTTTTT
CASRRGDGIGELFF
>TRBJ2-7|TRBV30|11|NA|NA
TGTGCCTGGAGACAAAACTACGAGCAGTACTTC
CAWRQNYEQYF
>TRBJ1-1|TRBV5-1|14|NA|NA
TGCGCCAGCAGCTCGGGAGGAGTGAACACTGAAGCTTTCTTT
CASSSGGVNTEAFF
>TRBJ2-1|TRBV2|14|NA|NA
TGTGCCAGCACCGACCGGACTGATTACAATGAGCAGTTCTTC
CASTDRTDYNEQFF